The following is a T cell receptor (beta chain) sequence with its context. The target antigen is unknown. PCR was performed using 60 Vbeta and 13 Jbeta primers. Assay used: immunoSEQ multiplex PCR; TCRdb lists only in-frame clones, some missing. The sample consists of around 99,000 clones, 69% of them appearing once. These data are taken from a study of cytomegalovirus exposure and HLA in healthy donors. Overall study findings and caveats: Later work found most CMV-associated TCR beta chains apparently HLA-restricted.

CDR3 length: 16 residues. Looked up from germline, CDR1 is SGHVS and CDR2 is FNYEAQ. Trimming removed 1 base from V and 5 bases from J; junction bases left unmatched: 2. The chain uses TRBV7-6 and TRBJ2-3; 14 bases align to TRBD2. The receptor was isolated from a woman in her 70s in good health and CMV-seropositive. The specimen was PBMCs. The CDR3: CASSLGLAGGQDTQYF. CDR3 in DNA: TGTGCCAGCAGCTTAGGACTAGCGGGGGGGCAAGATACGCAGTATTTT.